This record concerns one TCR beta chain sequence. Its antigen is still unknown. V was cut by 8 bases and J by 3 bases, with 11 bases left in between. Germline V gives CDR1 MGHDK, CDR2 SYGVNS. The CDR3 has 14 residues. Aged roughly 6 to 90, donors were systemically healthy Caucasians from Russia. Total RNA amounts of at least 5 micrograms were extracted per sample. This entry comes from a study of blood T cells in healthy people across ages. Broader study findings: Getting older went along with TCR beta diversity per million T cells dropping roughly linearly. Calculation of diversity from one million T cells yielded estimates considered to be underestimates.

A second PCR of about 6 to 12 cycles used a sample-barcoded 5' primer and a J-beta primer mix. TCRdb reanalysed the 5' RACE reads using MiXCR and keeps one entry per CDR3 protein. The sample consists of about 830,000 distinct CDR3 sequences, roughly 60% of them appearing once. The chain couples TRBV25-1 to TRBJ2-6; a weak D match, TRBD2 (6 bases). The clonotype comes from a man in his thirties or forties in good health. Sequenced material: blood. In nucleotides, the CDR3 is TGTGCCAGCGGCCGGGAGTTTGGGGCCAACGTCCTGACTTTC. Its translation is CASGREFGANVLTF.